This T cell receptor (beta chain) comes out of a study of beta chain features in type 1 diabetes. Findings of the study overall: Across patients, naive, central memory and Treg TCRB repertoires exhibited apparently greater similarity than was observed across healthy donors. More deletions and fewer insertions at VDJ junctions were seen in type 1 diabetes patients. The study found moderately but significantly shorter TCRB CDR3s in all four CD4+ subsets of Type 1 diabetes patients.

Expressed TCRB transcripts were sequenced because the isolated RNA had all been reverse transcribed beforehand. Sequenced naive, central memory and regulatory T cell samples produced an average of around 3.9 million reads. Using immunoSEQ multiplex PCR, the repertoire was profiled, and TCRdb retains in-frame clones only, with some absent. The repertoire has approximately 260,000 clones, around 21% of them found once; the top ten carry roughly 0.028%. In this sample, this clone turned up a few times. No antigen is known for it. V shed 0 bases and J shed 1 base, with 7 bases lying between them. Germline V gene data show CDR1 as SGHRS and CDR2 as YFSETQ. This CDR3 region has 14 residues.

The sequenced sample was naive CD4+ T cells from blood. This receptor was taken from a woman in her 40s with type 1 diabetes. The chain uses TRBV5-1 and TRBJ1-1; D is undetermined. The CDR3 is CASSLGLGNTEAFF. The CDR3 DNA is TGCGCCAGCAGCTTGGGCCTCGGGAACACTGAAGCTTTCTTT.